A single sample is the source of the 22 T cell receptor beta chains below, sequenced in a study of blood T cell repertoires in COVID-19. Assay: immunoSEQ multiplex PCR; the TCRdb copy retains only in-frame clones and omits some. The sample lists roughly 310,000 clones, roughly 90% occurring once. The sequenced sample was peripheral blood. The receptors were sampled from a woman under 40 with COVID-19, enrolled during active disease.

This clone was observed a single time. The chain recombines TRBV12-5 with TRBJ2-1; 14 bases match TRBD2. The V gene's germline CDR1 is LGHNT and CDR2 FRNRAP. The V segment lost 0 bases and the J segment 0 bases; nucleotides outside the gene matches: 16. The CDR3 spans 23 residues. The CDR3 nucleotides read TGTGCTAGTGGTTTGGTACTAGGGGGTCTGGGACTAGCGGGGGAACGCTCCTACAATGAGCAGTTCTTC. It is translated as CASGLVLGGLGLAGERSYNEQFF.

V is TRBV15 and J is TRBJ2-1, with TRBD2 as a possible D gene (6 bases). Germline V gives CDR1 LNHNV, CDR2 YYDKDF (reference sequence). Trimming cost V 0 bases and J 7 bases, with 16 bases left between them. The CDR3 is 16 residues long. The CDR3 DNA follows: TGTGCCACCAGCAGAGAAAAGACTAGAGGCTCAAATGAGCAGTTCTTC. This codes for CATSREKTRGSNEQFF.

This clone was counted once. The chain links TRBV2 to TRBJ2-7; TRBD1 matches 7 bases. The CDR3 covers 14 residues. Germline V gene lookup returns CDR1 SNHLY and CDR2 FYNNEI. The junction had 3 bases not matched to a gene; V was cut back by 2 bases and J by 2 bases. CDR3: CASSERGRAYEQYF. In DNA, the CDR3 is TGTGCCAGCAGTGAAAGGGGGCGGGCCTACGAGCAGTACTTC.

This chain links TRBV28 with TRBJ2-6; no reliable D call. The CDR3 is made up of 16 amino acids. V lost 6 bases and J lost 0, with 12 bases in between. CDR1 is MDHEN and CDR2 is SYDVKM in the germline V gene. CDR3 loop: CASRSPGDSGANVLTF. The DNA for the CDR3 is TGTGCCAGCAGGTCCCCGGGTGACTCTGGGGCCAACGTCCTGACTTTC.

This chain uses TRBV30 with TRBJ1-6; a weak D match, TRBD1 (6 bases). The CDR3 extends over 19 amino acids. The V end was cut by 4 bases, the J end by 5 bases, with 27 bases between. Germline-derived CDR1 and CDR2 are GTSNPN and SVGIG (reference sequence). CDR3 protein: CAWMPLGSGQLYNNSPLHF. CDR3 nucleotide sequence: TGTGCCTGGATGCCCCTAGGGTCAGGACAGCTCTACAATAATTCACCCCTCCACTTT.

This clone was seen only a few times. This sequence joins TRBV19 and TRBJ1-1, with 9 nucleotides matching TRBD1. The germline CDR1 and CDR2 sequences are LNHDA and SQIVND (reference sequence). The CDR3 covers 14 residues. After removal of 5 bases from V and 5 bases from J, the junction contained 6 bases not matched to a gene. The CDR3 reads CASSPRTGATEAFF. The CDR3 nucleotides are TGTGCCAGTAGTCCTCGGACAGGGGCGACTGAAGCTTTCTTT.

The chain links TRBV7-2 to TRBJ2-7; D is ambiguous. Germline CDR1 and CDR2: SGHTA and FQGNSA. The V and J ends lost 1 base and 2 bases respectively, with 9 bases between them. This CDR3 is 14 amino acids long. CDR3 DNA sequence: TGTGCCAGCAGCTTAGGAGGTCGGACCTACGAGCAGTACTTC. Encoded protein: CASSLGGRTYEQYF.

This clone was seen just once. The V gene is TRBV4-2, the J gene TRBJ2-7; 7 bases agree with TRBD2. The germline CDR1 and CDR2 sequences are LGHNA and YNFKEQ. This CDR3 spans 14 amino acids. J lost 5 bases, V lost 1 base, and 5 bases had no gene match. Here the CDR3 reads CASSQVSGEDEQYF. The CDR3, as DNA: TGTGCCAGCAGCCAAGTCAGCGGGGAAGACGAGCAGTACTTC.

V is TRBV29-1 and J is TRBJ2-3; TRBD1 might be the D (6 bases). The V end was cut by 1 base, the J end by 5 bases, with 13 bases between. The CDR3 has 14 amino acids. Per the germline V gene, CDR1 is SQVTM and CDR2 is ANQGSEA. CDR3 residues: CSVEAGAGVDTQYF. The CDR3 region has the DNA TGCAGCGTTGAAGCAGGGGCAGGGGTAGATACGCAGTATTTT.

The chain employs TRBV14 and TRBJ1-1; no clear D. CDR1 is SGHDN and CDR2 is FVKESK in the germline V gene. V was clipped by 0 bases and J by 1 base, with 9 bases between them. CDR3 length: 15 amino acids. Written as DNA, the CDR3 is TGTGCCAGCAGCCAAGAGAGTAGAGCGAACACTGAAGCTTTCTTT. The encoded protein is CASSQESRANTEAFF.

The CDR3 DNA reads TGTGCCAGTACTGGGGCGTCAAGCTCCTACGAGCAGTACTTC. Amino acid sequence: CASTGASSSYEQYF. The chain is built from TRBV19 and TRBJ2-7; perhaps TRBD1 as D (5 bases). Germline CDR1 LNHDA, CDR2 SQIVND (reference sequence). The ends were cut back, 7 bases at V and 0 bases at J, with 13 bases in the middle. The CDR3 spans 14 residues.

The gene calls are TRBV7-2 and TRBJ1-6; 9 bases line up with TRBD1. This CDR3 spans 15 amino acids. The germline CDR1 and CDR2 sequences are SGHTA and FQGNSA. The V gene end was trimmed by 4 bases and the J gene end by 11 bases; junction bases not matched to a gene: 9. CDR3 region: CASSSQVTGGAPLHF. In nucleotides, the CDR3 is TGTGCCAGCAGCTCCCAAGTGACAGGGGGGGCACCCCTCCACTTT.

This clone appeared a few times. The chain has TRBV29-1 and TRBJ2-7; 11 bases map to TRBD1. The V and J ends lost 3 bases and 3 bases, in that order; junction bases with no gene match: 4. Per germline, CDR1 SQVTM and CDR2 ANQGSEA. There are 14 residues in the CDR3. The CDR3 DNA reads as TGCAGCGTTGACCCCGGGACAGGGGGCTACGAGCAGTACTTC. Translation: CSVDPGTGGYEQYF.

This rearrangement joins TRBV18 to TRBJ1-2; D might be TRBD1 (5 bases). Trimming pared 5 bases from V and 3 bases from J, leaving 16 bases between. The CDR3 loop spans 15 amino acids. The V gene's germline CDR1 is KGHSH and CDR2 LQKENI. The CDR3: CASSYRDSDYYGYTF. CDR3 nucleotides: TGTGCCAGCTCATACCGTGACAGCGATTACTATGGCTACACCTTC. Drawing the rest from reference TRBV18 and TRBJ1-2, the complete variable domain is NAGVMQNPRHLVRRRGQEARLRCSPMKGHSHVYWYRQLPEEGLKFMVYLQKENIIDESGMPKERFSAEFPKEGPSILRIQQVVRGDSAAYFCASSYRDSDYYGYTFGSGTRLTVV.

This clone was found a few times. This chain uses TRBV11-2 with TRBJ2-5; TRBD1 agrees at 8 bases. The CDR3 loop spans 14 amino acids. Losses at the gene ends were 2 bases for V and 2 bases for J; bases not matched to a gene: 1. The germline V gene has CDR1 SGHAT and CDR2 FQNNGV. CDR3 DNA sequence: TGTGCCAGCAGCTTACAGGGGGCGCAAGAGACCCAGTACTTC. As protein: CASSLQGAQETQYF.

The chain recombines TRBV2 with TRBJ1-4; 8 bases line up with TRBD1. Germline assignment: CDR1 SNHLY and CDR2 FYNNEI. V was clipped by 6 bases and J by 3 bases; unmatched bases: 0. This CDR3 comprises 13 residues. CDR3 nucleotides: TGTGCCAGCAGGACAGGGGCTAATGAAAAACTGTTTTTT. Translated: CASRTGANEKLFF.

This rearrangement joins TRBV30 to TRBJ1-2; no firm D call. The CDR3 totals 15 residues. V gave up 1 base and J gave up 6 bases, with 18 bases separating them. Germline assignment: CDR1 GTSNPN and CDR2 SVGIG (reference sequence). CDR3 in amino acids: CAWSAPRNHPNGYTF. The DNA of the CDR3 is TGTGCCTGGAGTGCTCCCAGGAACCACCCCAATGGCTACACCTTC.

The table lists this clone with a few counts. CDR3 sequence reads: CASNFNTEAFF. DNA for the CDR3: TGTGCCAGCAACTTCAACACTGAAGCTTTCTTT. The genes are TRBV6-5 and TRBJ1-1, with no clear D. The CDR3 spans 11 residues. Per germline, CDR1 MNHEY and CDR2 SVGAGI. V shed 7 bases and J shed 2 bases, with 5 bases lying between them.

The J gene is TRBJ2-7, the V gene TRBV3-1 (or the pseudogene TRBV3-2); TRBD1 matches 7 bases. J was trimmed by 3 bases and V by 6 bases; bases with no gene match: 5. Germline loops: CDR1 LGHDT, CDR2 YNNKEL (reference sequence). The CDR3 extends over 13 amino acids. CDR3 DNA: TGTGCCAGCAGTAGGGGGCAAAGCTACGAGCAGTACTTC. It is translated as CASSRGQSYEQYF.

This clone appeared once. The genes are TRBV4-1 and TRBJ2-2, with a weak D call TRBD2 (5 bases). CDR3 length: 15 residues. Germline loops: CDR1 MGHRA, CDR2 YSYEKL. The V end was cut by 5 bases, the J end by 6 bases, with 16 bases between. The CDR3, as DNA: TGCGCCAGCAGCGCGGCCAGAGGGAGTTCCGGGGAGCTGTTTTTT. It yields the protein CASSAARGSSGELFF.

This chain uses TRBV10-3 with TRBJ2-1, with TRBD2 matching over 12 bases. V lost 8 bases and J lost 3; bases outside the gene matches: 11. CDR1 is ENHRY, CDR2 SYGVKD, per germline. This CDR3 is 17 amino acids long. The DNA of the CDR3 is TGTGCCATCGGGACTAGCGGGTTAGGTAAGCTCTACAATGAGCAGTTCTTC. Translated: CAIGTSGLGKLYNEQFF.

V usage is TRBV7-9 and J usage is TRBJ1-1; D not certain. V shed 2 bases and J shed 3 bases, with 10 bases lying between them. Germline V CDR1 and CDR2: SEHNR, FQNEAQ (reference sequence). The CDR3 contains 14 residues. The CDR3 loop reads CASSLLPSDTEAFF. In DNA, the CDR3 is TGTGCCAGCAGCTTACTCCCCTCGGACACTGAAGCTTTCTTT.